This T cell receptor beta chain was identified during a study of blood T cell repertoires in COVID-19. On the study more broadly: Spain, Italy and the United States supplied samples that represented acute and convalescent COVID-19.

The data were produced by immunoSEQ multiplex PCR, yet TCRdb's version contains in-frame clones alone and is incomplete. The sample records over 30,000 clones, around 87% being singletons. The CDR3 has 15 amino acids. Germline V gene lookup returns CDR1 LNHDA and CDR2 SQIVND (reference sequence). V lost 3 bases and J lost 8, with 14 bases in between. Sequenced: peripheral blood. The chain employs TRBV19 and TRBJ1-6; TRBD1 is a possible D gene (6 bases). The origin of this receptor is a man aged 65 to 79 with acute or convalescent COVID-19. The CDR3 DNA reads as TGTGCCAGTAGTATCTTTCAGGGACAAGATTCACCCCTCCACTTT. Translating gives CASSIFQGQDSPLHF.